Judged by abundance, the clone carrying this T cell receptor (beta chain) is large. TCRdb reprocessed the 5' RACE reads with MiXCR, giving one entry per CDR3 protein. Of several thousand distinct CDR3 sequences listed, 35% to 45% are singletons. The sequence came from a female donor with breast cancer. Sequenced sample: tumor-infiltrating memory CD4+ T cells sorted from the breast tumor. Subset indicated: memory CD4+ T cells, CD4+CD45RO+CD25-.

DNA for the CDR3: TGTGCCAGCAGCTCCCCTAGGGTAGCGGGGGCTTCCTACAATGAGCAGTTCTTC. Translating gives CASSSPRVAGASYNEQFF. The chain uses TRBV11-3 and TRBJ2-1; 9 nucleotides line up with TRBD2. The trim removed 4 bases at V and 1 base at J, leaving 11 bases unmatched. Germline assignment: CDR1 SGHNT and CDR2 YENEEA. The CDR3 is 18 residues long.